Sequencing of this TCR beta chain was carried out in a study of T cell repertoires in cytomegalovirus infection. Concerning this clonotype: Antigen specificity is unknown.

TCRdb reanalysed the reads using MiXCR and keeps one entry per CDR3 protein. The repertoire holds 900,000 to 950,000 distinct CDR3 sequences, with approximately 33% as singletons. This CDR3 region has 19 residues. Per germline, CDR1 SGHDN and CDR2 FVKESK. Trimming took off 3 bases at V and 3 bases at J, with 21 bases between the two ends. The genes are TRBV14 and TRBJ1-6, with D maybe TRBD1 (5 bases). Specimen: cultured CD8+ T cells from PBMCs, collected from culture after CMV antigen stimulation. The TCR originated in a human donor in good health (CMV status not recorded). Some clones in this sample may be carry-over from other donors' samples. The CDR3 region is CASSHSGPLQGSYNSPLHF. Written as DNA, the CDR3 is TGTGCCAGCAGCCATTCGGGACCCCTACAAGGGAGCTATAATTCACCCCTCCACTTT.